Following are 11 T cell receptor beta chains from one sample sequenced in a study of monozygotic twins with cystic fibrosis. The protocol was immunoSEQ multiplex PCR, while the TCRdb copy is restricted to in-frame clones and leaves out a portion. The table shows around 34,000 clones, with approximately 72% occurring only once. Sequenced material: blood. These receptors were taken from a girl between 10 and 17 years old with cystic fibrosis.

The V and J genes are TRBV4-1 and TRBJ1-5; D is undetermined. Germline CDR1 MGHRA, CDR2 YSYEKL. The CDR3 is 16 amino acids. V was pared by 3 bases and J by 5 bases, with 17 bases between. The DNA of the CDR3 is TGCGCCAGCAGCCAGCAAGAGGTACGGCCTGATCAGCCCCAGCATTTT. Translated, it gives CASSQQEVRPDQPQHF.

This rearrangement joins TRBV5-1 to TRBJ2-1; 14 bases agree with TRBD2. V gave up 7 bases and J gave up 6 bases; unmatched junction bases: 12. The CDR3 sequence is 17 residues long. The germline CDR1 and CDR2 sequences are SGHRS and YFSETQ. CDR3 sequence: CASSTGTSGRGVNEQFF. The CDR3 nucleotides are TGCGCCAGCTCAACCGGGACTAGCGGGAGAGGGGTCAATGAGCAGTTCTTC.

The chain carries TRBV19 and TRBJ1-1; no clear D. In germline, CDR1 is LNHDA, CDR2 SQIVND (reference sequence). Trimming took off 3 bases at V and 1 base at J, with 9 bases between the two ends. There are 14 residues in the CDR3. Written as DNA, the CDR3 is TGTGCCAGTAGTATTGCGTCAGCGAACACTGAAGCTTTCTTT. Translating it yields CASSIASANTEAFF.

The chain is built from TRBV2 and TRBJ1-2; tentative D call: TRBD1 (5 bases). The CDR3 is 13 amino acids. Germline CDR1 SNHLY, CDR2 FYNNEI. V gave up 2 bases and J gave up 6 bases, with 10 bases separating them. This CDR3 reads CASSEQGRDGYTF. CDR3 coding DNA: TGTGCCAGCAGTGAACAGGGAAGGGATGGCTACACCTTC.

This chain's CDR3 is CASSGETGGGTEAFF. For the CDR3, the DNA is TGTGCCAGCAGTGGGGAGACAGGGGGAGGCACTGAAGCTTTCTTT. The chain recombines TRBV2 with TRBJ1-1, with 9 bases lining up with TRBD1. Germline V CDR1 and CDR2: SNHLY, FYNNEI. CDR3 length: 15 residues. V shed 4 bases and J 4 bases; nucleotides not matched to a gene: 7.

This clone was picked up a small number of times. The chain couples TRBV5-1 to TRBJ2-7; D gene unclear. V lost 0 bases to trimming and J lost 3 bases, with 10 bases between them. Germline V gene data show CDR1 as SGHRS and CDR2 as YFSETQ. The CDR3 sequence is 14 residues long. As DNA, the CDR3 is TGCGCCAGCAGCTTGGTGGCAGGTGACTACGAGCAGTACGTC. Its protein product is CASSLVAGDYEQYV.

DNA of the CDR3: TGTGCCAGCTCACCGGGGGACCACTACAATGAGCAGTTCTTC. Amino acid sequence: CASSPGDHYNEQFF. V usage is TRBV18 and J usage is TRBJ2-1, with D perhaps TRBD1 or TRBD2 (5 bases each). Germline V gene lookup returns CDR1 KGHSH and CDR2 LQKENI. The CDR3 is 14 amino acids. Trimming pared 3 bases from V and 3 bases from J, leaving 9 bases between.

The CDR3 nucleotides read TGTGCCAGCAGCCAAGATGTCAGGGGGCTAGGTTCCATCCCAGATACGCAGTATTTT. Amino acid sequence: CASSQDVRGLGSIPDTQYF. This sequence joins TRBV4-2 and TRBJ2-3; 8 bases fit TRBD1. The CDR3 is made up of 19 amino acids. J was trimmed by 4 bases and V by 0 bases; bases with no gene match: 15. Germline V CDR1 and CDR2: LGHNA, YNFKEQ.

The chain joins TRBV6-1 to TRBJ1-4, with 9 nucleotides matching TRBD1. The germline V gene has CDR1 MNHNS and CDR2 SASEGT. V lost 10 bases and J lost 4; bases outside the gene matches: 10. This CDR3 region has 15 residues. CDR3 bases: TGTGCCACACATCTAACAGGGGGCGTTAATGAAAAACTGTTTTTT. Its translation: CATHLTGGVNEKLFF.

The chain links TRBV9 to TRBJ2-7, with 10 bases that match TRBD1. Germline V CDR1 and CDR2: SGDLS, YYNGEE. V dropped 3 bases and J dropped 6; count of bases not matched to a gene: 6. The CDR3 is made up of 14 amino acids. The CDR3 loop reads CASSEGTGASEQYF. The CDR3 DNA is TGTGCCAGCAGCGAGGGGACAGGGGCTTCCGAGCAGTACTTC.

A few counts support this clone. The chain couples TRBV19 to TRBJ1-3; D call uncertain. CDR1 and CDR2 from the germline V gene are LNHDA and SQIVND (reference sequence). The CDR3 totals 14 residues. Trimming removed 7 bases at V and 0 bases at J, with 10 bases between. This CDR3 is CASTSVSSGNTIYF. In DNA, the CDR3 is TGTGCCAGTACCTCGGTGAGCTCTGGAAACACCATATATTTT.